This TCR beta chain is drawn from a study of cytomegalovirus exposure and HLA in healthy donors. General observations from the study: The presence/absence work took it that sequencing depth was about the same across donors.

Amplification used 60 Vbeta primers and 13 Jbeta primers. Profiling relied on immunoSEQ multiplex PCR, and the TCRdb table lists in-frame clones only, not all of them. The table shows 100,000 to 150,000 clones, with 70% to 80% occurring only once. Points on this clone: Its matching antigen is unknown.

The CDR3 runs 16 residues. Germline V gene data show CDR1 as SGHRS and CDR2 as YFSETQ. The ends lost 3 bases at V and 7 bases at J; junction bases unmatched: 13. The genes are TRBV5-1 and TRBJ2-1, with TRBD2 matching 7 bases. This receptor was identified in a man aged 50 or older in good health and CMV-seronegative. The sample comprised PBMCs. The CDR3 region is CASSWTLRGGGNEQFF. The CDR3 DNA reads as TGCGCCAGCAGCTGGACCTTGCGCGGGGGAGGGAATGAGCAGTTCTTC.